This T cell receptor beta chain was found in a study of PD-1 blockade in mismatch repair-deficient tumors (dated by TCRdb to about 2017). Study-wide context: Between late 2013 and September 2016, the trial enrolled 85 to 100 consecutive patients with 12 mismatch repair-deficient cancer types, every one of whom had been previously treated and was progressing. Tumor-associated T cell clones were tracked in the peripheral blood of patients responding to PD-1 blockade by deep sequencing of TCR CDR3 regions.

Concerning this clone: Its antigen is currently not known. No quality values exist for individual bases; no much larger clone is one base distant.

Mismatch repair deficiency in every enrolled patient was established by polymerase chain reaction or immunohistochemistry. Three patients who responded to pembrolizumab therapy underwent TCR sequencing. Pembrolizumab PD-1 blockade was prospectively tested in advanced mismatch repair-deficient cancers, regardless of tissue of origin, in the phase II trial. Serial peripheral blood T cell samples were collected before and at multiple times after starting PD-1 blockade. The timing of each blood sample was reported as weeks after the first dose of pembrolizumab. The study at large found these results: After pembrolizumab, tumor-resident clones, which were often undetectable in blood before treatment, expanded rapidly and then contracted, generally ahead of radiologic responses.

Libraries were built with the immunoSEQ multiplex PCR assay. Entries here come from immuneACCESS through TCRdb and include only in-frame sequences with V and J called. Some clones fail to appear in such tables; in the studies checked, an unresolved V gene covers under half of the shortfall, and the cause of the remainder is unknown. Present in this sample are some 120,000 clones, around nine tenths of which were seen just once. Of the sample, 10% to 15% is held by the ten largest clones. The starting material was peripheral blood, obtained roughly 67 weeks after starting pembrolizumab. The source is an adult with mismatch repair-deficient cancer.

The bases read TGTGCCAGCAGCTTAGTTGGGACTAGCGGATCCTACGAGCAGTACTTC. Its product reads: CASSLVGTSGSYEQYF. Recombination joined TRBV7-8 with TRBJ2-7; TRBD2 fits 11 bases in the junction. V is pruned by 1 base and J by 1 base, leaving 3 bases of the junction without a gene match. The CDR3 runs 16 amino acids, cysteine and phenylalanine included. Here the CDR3 DNA is all that survives: 48 bases in frame from base 1. Per the germline V gene, SGHVS is the CDR1 and FQNEAQ is the CDR2.